The source of this T cell receptor beta chain is a study of tumor-infiltrating lymphocytes in oesophageal squamous cell carcinoma listed by TCRdb under 2016. The library was generated by PCR. The instrument was an Illumina HiSeq 2000. Through fastp at Q25 and MiXCR, TCRdb rebuilt clones from the public reads, retaining in-frame beta chains. Every distinct CDR3 protein forms one entry, paired with its most common genes and DNA. This sample comprises almost 20,000 distinct CDR3 sequences, around 41% of them detected only once. The top ten clones comprise roughly two fifths of the sample. As concerns this clonotype: Which antigen it targets is not known. Base-call qualities are not available, and no considerably larger clone is one nucleotide away.

The sample consisted of esophageal tumor tissue. The sequence came from a male donor with esophageal squamous cell carcinoma.

The DNA reads TGTGCCAGCAGTTTTAGGGACAGGTGGCGGTACGAGCAGTACTTC. It is translated as CASSFRDRWRYEQYF. The receptor chain draws on TRBV28 and TRBJ2-4; 8 of the junction bases match TRBD1. The J call may be mistaken, given a closer DNA end match to TRBJ2-7. The germline V gene supplies CDR1 MDHEN and CDR2 SYDVKM. The CDR3 measures 15 amino acids from cysteine to phenylalanine. Here the CDR3 DNA is all that survives: 45 bases in frame from base 1.